The present T cell receptor beta chain was sequenced within a study of response to subunit inactivated influenza vaccine. Germline V gene sequence: CDR1 DFQATT, CDR2 SNEGSKA (reference sequence). Trimming pared 3 bases from V and 8 bases from J, leaving 19 bases between. This CDR3 is 14 amino acids long. Via MiXCR, TCRdb re-called the RT-PCR reads, giving one row per CDR3 protein. The data show about 540,000 distinct CDR3 sequences, less than 25% seen once. These sequences were also reported in another study, on T cells expressing NK-cell markers. That paper adds: Template switching by 5'RACE with UMIs generated the TCR beta cDNA. The authors sequenced eight donors, of whom seven were HCMV-seropositive and one was seronegative. The study left the HCMV specificity of expanded NKG2C+ T cell clones unresolved.

The input for sequencing was CD4+ T cells sorted from PBMCs, taken 11 to 12 days after vaccination. This sequence joins TRBV20-1 and TRBJ1-2; maybe TRBD1 (6 bases). The receptor comes from a man between 45 and 60 years old who received an inactivated influenza vaccine. The CDR3 loop reads CSASTMGGASGYTF. CDR3 nucleotide sequence: TGCAGTGCTAGTACTATGGGGGGGGCGAGCGGCTACACCTTC.